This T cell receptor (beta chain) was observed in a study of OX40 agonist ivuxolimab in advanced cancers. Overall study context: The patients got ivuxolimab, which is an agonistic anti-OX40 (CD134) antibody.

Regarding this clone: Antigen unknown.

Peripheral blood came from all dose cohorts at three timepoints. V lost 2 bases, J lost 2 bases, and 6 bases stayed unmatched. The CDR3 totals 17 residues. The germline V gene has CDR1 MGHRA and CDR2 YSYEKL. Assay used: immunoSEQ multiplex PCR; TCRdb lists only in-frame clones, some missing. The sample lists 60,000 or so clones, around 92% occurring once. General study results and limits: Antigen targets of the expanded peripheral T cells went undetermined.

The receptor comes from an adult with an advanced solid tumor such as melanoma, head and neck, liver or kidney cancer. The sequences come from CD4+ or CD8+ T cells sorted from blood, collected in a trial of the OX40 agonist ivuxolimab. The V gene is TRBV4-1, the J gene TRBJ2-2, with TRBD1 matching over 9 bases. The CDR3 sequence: CASSQPWGQGNTGELFF. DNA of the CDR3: TGCGCCAGCAGCCAACCTTGGGGACAGGGAAACACCGGGGAGCTGTTTTTT.